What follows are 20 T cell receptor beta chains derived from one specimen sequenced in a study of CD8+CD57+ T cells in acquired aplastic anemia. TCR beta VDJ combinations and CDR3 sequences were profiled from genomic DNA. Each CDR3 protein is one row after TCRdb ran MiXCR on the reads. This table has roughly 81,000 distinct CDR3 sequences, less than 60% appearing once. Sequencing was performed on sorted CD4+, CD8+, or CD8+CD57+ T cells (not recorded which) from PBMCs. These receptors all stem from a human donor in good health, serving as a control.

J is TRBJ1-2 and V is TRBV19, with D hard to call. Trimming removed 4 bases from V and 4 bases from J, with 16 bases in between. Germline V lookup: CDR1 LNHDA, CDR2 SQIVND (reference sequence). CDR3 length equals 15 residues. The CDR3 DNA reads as TGTGCCAGTAGTACAGATCCTTGTACACTCTATGGCTACACCTTC. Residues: CASSTDPCTLYGYTF.

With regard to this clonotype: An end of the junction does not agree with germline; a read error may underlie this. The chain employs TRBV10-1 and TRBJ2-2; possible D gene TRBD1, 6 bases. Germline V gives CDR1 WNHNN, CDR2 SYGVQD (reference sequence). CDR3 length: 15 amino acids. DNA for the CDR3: TGTGCCAGCAGCGCCAGGGGCAGGAGCACCGGGGAGCTGTTTTTT. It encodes CASSARGRSTGELFF.

The CDR3 spells CASSQRVSGELFF. CDR3 DNA: TGTGCCAGCAGTCAGCGGGTTTCCGGGGAGCTGTTTTTT. The chain carries TRBV7-3 and TRBJ2-2; a possible D gene is TRBD2 (6 bases). V was cut by 6 bases and J by 6 bases, with 11 bases left in between. Per germline, CDR1 SGHTA and CDR2 FQGTGA. The CDR3 has 13 amino acids.

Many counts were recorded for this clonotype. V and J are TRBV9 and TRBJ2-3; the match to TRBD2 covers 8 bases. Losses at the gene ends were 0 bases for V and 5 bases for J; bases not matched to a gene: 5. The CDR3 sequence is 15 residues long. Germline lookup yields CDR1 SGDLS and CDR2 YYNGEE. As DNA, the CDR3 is TGTGCCAGCAGCGTAGTCGCGGGGGGTGGAGATACGCAGTATTTT. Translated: CASSVVAGGGDTQYF.

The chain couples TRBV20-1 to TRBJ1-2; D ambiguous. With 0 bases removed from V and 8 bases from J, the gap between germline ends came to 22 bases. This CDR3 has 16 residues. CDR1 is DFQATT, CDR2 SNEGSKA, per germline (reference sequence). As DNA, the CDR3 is TGCAGTGCTAGAGATGGATCCTCTACCGCACGGCGAGGCTACACCTTC. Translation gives CSARDGSSTARRGYTF.

The DNA of the CDR3 is TGTGCCAGCAGTTCATCTGGGGGACACTCCCGAGGGCAGTTCTTC. Translation gives CASSSSGGHSRGQFF. The chain combines TRBV11-1 with TRBJ2-1; tentative D call: TRBD1 (6 bases). This CDR3 has 15 amino acids. Germline V gene sequence: CDR1 SGHAT, CDR2 FQDESV (reference sequence). V was trimmed by 6 bases and J by 12 bases, leaving 24 bases between them.

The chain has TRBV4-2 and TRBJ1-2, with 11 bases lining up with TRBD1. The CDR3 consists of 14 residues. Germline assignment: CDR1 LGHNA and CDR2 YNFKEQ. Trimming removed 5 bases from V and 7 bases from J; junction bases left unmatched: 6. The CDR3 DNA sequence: TGTGCCAGCAGCAGCGGACAGGGGGCGGTTGGCTACACCTTC. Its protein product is CASSSGQGAVGYTF.

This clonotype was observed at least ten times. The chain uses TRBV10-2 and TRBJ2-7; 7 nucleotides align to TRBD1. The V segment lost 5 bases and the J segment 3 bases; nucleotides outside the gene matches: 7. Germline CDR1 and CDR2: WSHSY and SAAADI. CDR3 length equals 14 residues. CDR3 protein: CASSLTTGSYEQYF. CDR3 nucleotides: TGCGCCAGCAGTCTCACGACAGGGAGCTACGAGCAGTACTTC.

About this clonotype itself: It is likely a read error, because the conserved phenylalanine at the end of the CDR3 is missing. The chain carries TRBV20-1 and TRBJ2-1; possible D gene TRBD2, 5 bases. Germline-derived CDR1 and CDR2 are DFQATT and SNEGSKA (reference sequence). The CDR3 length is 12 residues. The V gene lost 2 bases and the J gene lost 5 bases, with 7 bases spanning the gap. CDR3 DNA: TGCAGTGCTAGAATGGGAGACAATGAGCAGTTCTCC. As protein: CSARMGDNEQFS.

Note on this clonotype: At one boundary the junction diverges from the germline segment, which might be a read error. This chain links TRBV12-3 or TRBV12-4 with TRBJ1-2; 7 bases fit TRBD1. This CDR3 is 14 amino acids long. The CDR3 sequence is CASRQTGENYDYTF. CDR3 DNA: TGTGCCAGCAGGCAAACAGGGGAGAACTATGACTACACCTTC.

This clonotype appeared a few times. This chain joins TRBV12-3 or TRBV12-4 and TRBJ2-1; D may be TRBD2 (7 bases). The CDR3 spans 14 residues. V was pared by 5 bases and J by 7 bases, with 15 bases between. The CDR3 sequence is CASSAAGRGNEQFF. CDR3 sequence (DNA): TGTGCCAGCAGTGCGGCTGGGAGGGGGAATGAGCAGTTCTTC.

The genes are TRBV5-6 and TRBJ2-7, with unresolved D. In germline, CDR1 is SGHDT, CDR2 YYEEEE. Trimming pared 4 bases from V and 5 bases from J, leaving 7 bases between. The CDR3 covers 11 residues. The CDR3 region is CASSLTDEQYF. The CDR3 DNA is TGTGCCAGCAGCCTAACAGACGAGCAGTACTTC.

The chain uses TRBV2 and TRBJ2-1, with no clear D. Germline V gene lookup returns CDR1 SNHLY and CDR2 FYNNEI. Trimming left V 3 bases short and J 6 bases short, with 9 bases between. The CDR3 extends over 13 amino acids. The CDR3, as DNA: TGTGCCAGCAGTGATTCGAACTTCAATGAGCAGTTCTTC. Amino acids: CASSDSNFNEQFF. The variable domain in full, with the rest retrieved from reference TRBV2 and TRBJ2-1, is EPEVTQTPSHQVTQMGQEVILRCVPISNHLYFYWYRQILGQKVEFLVSFYNNEISEKSEIFDDQFSVERPDGSNFTLKIRSTKLEDSAMYFCASSDSNFNEQFFGPGTRLTVL.

The CDR3 bases are TGCGCCAGCCTGACAGGGGCATCCTACGAGCAGTACTTC. Its translation: CASLTGASYEQYF. The J gene is TRBJ2-7, the V gene TRBV10-2; TRBD1 aligns across 8 bases. This CDR3 region has 13 residues. CDR1 and CDR2 from the germline V gene are WSHSY and SAAADI. After removal of 8 bases from V and 1 base from J, the junction contained 4 bases not matched to a gene.

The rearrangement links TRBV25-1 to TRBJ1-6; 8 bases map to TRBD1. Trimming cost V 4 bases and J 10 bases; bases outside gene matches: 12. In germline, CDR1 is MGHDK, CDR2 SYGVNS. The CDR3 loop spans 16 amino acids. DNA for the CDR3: TGTGCCAGCAGTGGTCGGGCAGGGGGCGCCGGGTCACCCCTCCACTTT. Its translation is CASSGRAGGAGSPLHF.

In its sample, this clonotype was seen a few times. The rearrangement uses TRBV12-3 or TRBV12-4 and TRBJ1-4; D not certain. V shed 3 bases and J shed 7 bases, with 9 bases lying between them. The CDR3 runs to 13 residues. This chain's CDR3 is CASSLFAGEKLFF. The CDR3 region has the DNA TGTGCCAGCAGTTTGTTTGCGGGTGAAAAACTGTTTTTT.

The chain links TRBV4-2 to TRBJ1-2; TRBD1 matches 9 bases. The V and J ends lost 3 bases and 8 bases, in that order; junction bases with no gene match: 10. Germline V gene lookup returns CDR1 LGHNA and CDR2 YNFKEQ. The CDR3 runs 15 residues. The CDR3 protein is CASSHPSTGTGGYTF. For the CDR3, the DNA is TGTGCCAGCAGCCATCCCTCCACCGGGACAGGGGGCTACACCTTC.

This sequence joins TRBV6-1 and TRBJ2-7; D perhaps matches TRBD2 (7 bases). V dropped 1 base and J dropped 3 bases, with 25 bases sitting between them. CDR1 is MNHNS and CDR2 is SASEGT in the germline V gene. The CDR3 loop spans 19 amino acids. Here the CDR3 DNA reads TGTGCCAGCAGTGAAGTTTTGGGTCGGGGGGCGCGTCTTTTCTACGAGCAGTACTTC. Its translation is CASSEVLGRGARLFYEQYF.

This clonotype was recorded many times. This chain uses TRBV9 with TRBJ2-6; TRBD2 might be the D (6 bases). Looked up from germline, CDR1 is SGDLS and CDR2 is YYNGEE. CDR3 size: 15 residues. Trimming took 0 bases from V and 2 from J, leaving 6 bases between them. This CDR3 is CASSVGGAGANVLTF. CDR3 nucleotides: TGTGCCAGCAGCGTAGGGGGGGCTGGGGCCAACGTCCTGACTTTC. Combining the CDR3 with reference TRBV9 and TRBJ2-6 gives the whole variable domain DSGVTQTPKHLITATGQRVTLRCSPRSGDLSVYWYQQSLDQGLQFLIQYYNGEERAKGNILERFSAQQFPDLHSELNLSSLELGDSALYFCASSVGGAGANVLTFGAGSRLTVL.

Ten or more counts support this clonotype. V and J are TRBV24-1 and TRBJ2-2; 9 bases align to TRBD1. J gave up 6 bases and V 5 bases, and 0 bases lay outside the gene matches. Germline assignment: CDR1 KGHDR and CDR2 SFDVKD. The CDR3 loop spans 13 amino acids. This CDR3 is CATSGDRAGELFF. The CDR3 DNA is TGTGCCACCAGTGGGGACAGGGCCGGGGAGCTGTTTTTT.